The 7 T cell receptor beta chains below all came from one sample that was sequenced in a study of technical replicates of blood from a few donors (dated by TCRdb to 2016 to 2017). Library preparation was by the immunoSEQ multiplex PCR assay. TCRdb limited this immuneACCESS table to in-frame rearrangements with V and J called. A share of clones is missing; checked studies link under half to unresolved V genes, and the rest is unexplained. The sample table shows 95,000 or so clones, and around 95% are seen once. The ten top clones hold almost 0.35% of the sample. Sequencing was performed on T cells isolated from PBMCs. Source of these receptors: a human donor in good health.

This chain uses TRBV19 with TRBJ1-1; the D is unclear. Germline values: CDR1 LNHDA, CDR2 SQIVND (reference sequence). The CDR3 runs 13 residues. V gave up 0 bases and J gave up 3 bases, with 5 bases separating them. CDR3 sequence reads: CASSIDRDTEAFF. DNA of the CDR3: TGTGCCAGTAGTATAGATCGGGACACTGAAGCTTTCTTT.

About this clone: This sample includes further DNA sequences coding for the same CDR3. This chain links TRBV28 with TRBJ2-1, with D perhaps TRBD2 (5 bases). Germline V CDR1 and CDR2: MDHEN, SYDVKM. Trimming took off 2 bases at V and 1 base at J, with 6 bases between the two ends. The CDR3 sequence is 14 residues long. The CDR3 DNA sequence: TGTGCCAGCAGTTTACTAGCTTCCTACAATGAGCAGTTCTTC. Protein product: CASSLLASYNEQFF.

This sequence joins TRBV7-9 and TRBJ1-1; D gene unclear. V was cut by 5 bases and J by 4 bases, with 14 bases left in between. This CDR3 is built from 14 residues. Germline loops: CDR1 SEHNR, CDR2 FQNEAQ (reference sequence). CDR3 coding DNA: TGTGCCAGCAGCCAAATGAGCTCGGGCACTGAAGCTTTCTTT. This encodes CASSQMSSGTEAFF.

V and J are TRBV19 and TRBJ1-1; D call uncertain. Per germline, CDR1 LNHDA and CDR2 SQIVND (reference sequence). There are 13 residues in the CDR3. Trimming took 11 bases from V and 3 from J, leaving 16 bases between them. The CDR3 reads CASSIGLYTEAFF. For the CDR3, the DNA is TGTGCCTCTAGTATAGGGCTTTACACTGAAGCTTTCTTT.

V usage is TRBV7-8 and J usage is TRBJ1-4; 8 nucleotides agree with TRBD1. The germline CDR1 and CDR2 sequences are SGHVS and FQNEAQ. V gave up 5 bases and J gave up 4 bases; unmatched junction bases: 9. There are 16 residues in the CDR3. The CDR3 region has the DNA TGTGCCAGCAGCGAGCACTGGACAGGGTATAATGAAAAACTGTTTTTT. Translating it yields CASSEHWTGYNEKLFF.

The chain couples TRBV7-2 to TRBJ1-5; no reliable D call. The germline gives CDR1 SGHTA, CDR2 FQGNSA. This CDR3 has 14 amino acids. The V and J ends lost 4 bases and 7 bases respectively, with 14 bases between them. The CDR3 sequence: CASSSPQALQPQHF. CDR3 nucleotides: TGTGCCAGCAGCTCCCCCCAAGCCCTACAGCCCCAGCATTTT.

This chain joins TRBV10-3 and TRBJ1-4, with D hard to call. Germline assignment: CDR1 ENHRY and CDR2 SYGVKD. The CDR3 covers 13 residues. V was trimmed by 10 bases and J by 5 bases, leaving 14 bases between them. CDR3 nucleotide sequence: TGTGCCACGCGGATCGACTTAAATGAAAAACTGTTTTTT. Amino acids: CATRIDLNEKLFF.